This section outlines one TCR beta chain sequence together with its context. Its target antigen remains unknown. Base quality data are lacking; no much larger clone is found one base away. This sample stems from a study of shared clonotypes between healthy human individuals (dated by TCRdb to the early 2020s). Some background on the complete study: The cohort comprised two women and a few men aged 18 to 49 years. Per donor, three plates each were used for CD4 naive and CD4 memory, two for CD8 naive, and one for CD8 memory. Libraries were prepared and TCR repertoires were sequenced by different laboratories using diverse techniques, in order to increase sequencing depth and limit assay-specific biases. Blood TCR repertoires of a handful of healthy adults were deeply sequenced to estimate repertoire size and the extent of clonotype sharing between individuals. Leukapheresis yielded between about 0.85 and 10 billion PBMCs per donor. Paper-wide results and their limitations: Across a handful of donors, about 4.5% of naive CD4, more than 3% of naive CD8, 2.3% of memory CD4, and approximately 0.4% of memory CD8 clonotypes were shared. Compared with non-shared clonotypes, clonotypes shared by all four sorted-subset donors had higher generation probabilities. Naive subsets generally had larger estimated clonotype richness than memory subsets did. Sampling was limited to blood, and TCR repertoires in tissue likely differ from TCR repertoires in blood. Incomplete sequencing was indicated by rarefaction of sorted-subset datasets, despite the large sequencing depth. The small number of donors limited the genetic and exposure-history diversity represented. Pairwise subsampling led to the expectation that sequencing depth would affect the degree of clonotype sharing among donors.

The donors were healthy, HIV-negative adults with no recently reported acute infections or vaccinations. Every donor was a Caucasian adult living in Nashville, Tennessee, USA. CD4+ T cells were enriched by magnetic negative selection; naive cells were then positively selected on CD45RA, and the negative fraction formed the memory subset. Blood was obtained by leukapheresis, after which PBMCs were separated by Ficoll-Histopaque density gradient centrifugation and cryopreserved in liquid nitrogen vapor phase. Analytical flow cytometry was used to check the purity and quantity of every magnetically sorted T cell population. Each sorted fraction had its genomic DNA isolated and then quantified by UV absorbance on a Nanodrop 2000c. The CDR1 and CDR2 encoded by the germline V gene (reference sequence) are SGHNT and YYREEE. Including the terminal cysteine and phenylalanine, the CDR3 comprises 14 residues. Only CDR3 DNA remains: 42 bases, in frame from the first base. Trimming takes 4 bases from V and 6 bases from J, and the germline ends sit 16 bases apart.

Using the deep immunoSEQ assay, TCR CDR3 regions were amplified from genomic DNA by multiplex PCR. Extracted genomic DNA from each cell subset was distributed evenly across all wells of several immunoSEQ 96-well plates, and each plate was treated as a replicate. For sorted subsets, around 200 ng genomic DNA, equal to some 30,000 T cell genomes, was loaded into each replicate PCR. Purified libraries were measured with a Qubit 3.0 fluorometer, size-checked on a Bioanalyzer 2100, and measured again with the KAPA Library Quantification kit. Every immunoSEQ 96-well plate was sequenced on a dedicated single-read 150-cycle Illumina NextSeq 550 flow cell. The authors' pipeline ran thus. Because the immunoSEQ output included only junctional sequences and no quality scores, the filtering could not be the same as the filtering used for full-length reads. To assign V/J genes and CDR3, sequences were annotated using PyIR, a Python wrapper for IgBLAST v1.9, with IMGT germline references. Any read was removed if the V/J assignment was weak (E-value above 1e-6), the CDR3 was missing, or the read contained stop codons, out-of-frame junctions, or ambiguous translated residues. V3J clonotypes were defined as sequences sharing an identical inferred V gene, J gene, and CDR3 amino acid sequence. The percentage overlap between two repertoires was calculated by dividing the number of shared unique clonotypes by the size of the smaller repertoire. RTK rarefaction, the Chao1 estimator, and Recon v2.1 estimates of unobserved clonotypes were used to assess repertoire richness. OLGA was used to compute generation probabilities for all TCRbeta clonotypes that the gDNA method yielded from a few donors. This immuneACCESS table, as held by TCRdb, lists in-frame sequences with V and J called but not all clones. Of the missing ones, under half trace to an unresolved V gene in checked studies; the others have no known cause. V and J calls and clone size follow that table, whereas D and trimming were derived from the DNA. Across this sample there are about 980,000 clones, with roughly 72% seen only once. In total, the top ten clones hold about 1.5% of the sample.

Sequencing used memory CD4+ T cells sorted from blood. The cell subset or site label corresponds to: CD45RA-negative fraction. The chain was built from TRBV5-4 and TRBJ2-5; TRBD1 might be the D gene, on 6 matching bases. The receptor's source is a man younger than 35 in good health. The CDR3 is CASSLEVGGKTQYF. The sequenced DNA is TGTGCCAGCAGCCTGGAGGTAGGGGGTAAGACCCAGTACTTC.